Listed below are T cell receptor beta chains from one sample, sequenced in a study of control samples from healthy donors and cancer patients. The data were produced by immunoSEQ multiplex PCR, yet TCRdb's version contains in-frame clones alone and is incomplete. The table records under 140,000 clones, around 89% of them present only once. The source material was PBMCs. The receptors were sampled from a woman in her fifties or sixties with lung cancer. CDR3s include the opening cysteine and the closing phenylalanine or tryptophan. The order of the fields is J gene, V gene, clone size, D gene, CDR3 DNA, CDR3 protein. The D gene is left open where the match is weak. Not every row has a clone size; where given, it reads once, few, many or a size class.

TRBJ2-1,TRBV7-3,.,TRBD2,TGTGCCAGCAGCTCCTCCGGGACTAGTTACAATGAGCAGTTCTTC,CASSSSGTSYNEQFF
TRBJ1-3,TRBV7-2,.,.,TGTGCCAGCAGCCCTCAGCCAGGGTCTGGAAACACCATATATTTT,CASSPQPGSGNTIYF
TRBJ1-4,TRBV11-3,.,.,TGTGCCAGCAGCCCCTCTCTTTTGGGGCGGTCACACGGGAAACTGTTTTTT,CASSPSLLGRSHGKLFF
TRBJ1-6,TRBV27,.,.,TGTGCCAGCAGTTTAATGGGGGGCGATGGGAATAATTCACCCCTCCACTTT,CASSLMGGDGNNSPLHF
TRBJ2-1,TRBV7-9,.,TRBD2,TGTGCCAGCAGCTTCAAGCGGGAGGGGAATGAGCAGTTCTTC,CASSFKREGNEQFF
TRBJ1-3,TRBV18,.,.,TGTGCCAGCTCCCCGGGACGGCGAACCGGAAACACCATATATTTT,CASSPGRRTGNTIYF
TRBJ2-7,TRBV6-1,.,TRBD2,TGTGCCAGCAGTGAGGGACTAGTTCCCACCATCGAGCAGTACTTC,CASSEGLVPTIEQYF
TRBJ2-1,TRBV9,.,TRBD2,TGTGCCAGCAGCGGGACTAGCGGGAGAGATGAGCAGTTCTTC,CASSGTSGRDEQFF
TRBJ2-4,TRBV30,.,TRBD2,TGTGCCTGGAGTGTACCGGCGGGGGTAAACATTCAGTACTTC,CAWSVPAGVNIQYF
TRBJ1-4,TRBV25-1,.,.,TGTGCCAGCAGTGATTTGCTAAATGAAAAACTGTTTTTT,CASSDLLNEKLFF
TRBJ1-5,TRBV30,.,.,TGTGCCTGGAGTGTCCGAGGAAATCAGCCCCAGCATTTT,CAWSVRGNQPQHF
TRBJ1-1,TRBV3-1/TRBV3-2,few,.,TGTGCCAGCAGTCCGGACAACATGAACACTGAAGCTTTCTTT,CASSPDNMNTEAFF
TRBJ2-5,TRBV5-1,.,.,TGCGCCAGCAGCTTGGGTGGTGCCGCGCCCCAAGAGACCCAGTACTTC,CASSLGGAAPQETQYF